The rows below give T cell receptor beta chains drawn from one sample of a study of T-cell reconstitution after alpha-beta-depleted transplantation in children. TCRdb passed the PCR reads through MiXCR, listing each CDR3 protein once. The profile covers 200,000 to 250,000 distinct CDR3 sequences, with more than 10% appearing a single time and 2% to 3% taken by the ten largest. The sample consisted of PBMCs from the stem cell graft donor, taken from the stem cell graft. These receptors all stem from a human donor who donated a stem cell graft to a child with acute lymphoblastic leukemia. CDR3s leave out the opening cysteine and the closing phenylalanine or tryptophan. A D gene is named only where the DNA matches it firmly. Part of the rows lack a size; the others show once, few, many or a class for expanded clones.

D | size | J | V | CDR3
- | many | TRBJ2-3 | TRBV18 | ASSPTDTQY
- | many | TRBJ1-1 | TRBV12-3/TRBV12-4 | ASSPLGQGTEAF
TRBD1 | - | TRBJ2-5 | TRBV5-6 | ASSLRQGRCETQY
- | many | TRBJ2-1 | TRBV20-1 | SASTYNEQF
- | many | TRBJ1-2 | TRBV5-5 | ASSLEDFWDYT
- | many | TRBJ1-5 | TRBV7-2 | ASSPSGGTNQPQH
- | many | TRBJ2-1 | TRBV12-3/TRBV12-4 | ASSNTLRGDEQF
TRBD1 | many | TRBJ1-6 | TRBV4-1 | ASSQGRGRNSPLH
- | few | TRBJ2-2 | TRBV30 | ALYTGELF
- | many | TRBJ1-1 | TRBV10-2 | ASSDLGYTEAF
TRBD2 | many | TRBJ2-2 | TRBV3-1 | ASSLGLAGVPTGELF
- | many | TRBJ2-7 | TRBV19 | ASSIPGYEQY
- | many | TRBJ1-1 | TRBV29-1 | SVEDLKPGNTEAF
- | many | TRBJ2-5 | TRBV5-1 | ASSLGAETQY
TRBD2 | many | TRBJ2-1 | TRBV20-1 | SANLAGGSGEQF
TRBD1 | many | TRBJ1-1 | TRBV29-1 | SARQGALNTEAF
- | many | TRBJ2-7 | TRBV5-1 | ASSSFVSYEQY
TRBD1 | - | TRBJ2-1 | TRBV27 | AGTGGQF
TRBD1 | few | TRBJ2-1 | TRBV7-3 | ASSFNTPGTADSYNEQF
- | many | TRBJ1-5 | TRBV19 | ASTPDVISNQPQH
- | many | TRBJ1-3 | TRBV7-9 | ASSLPIGLRDTIY
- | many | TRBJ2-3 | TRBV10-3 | AISESGTDTQY
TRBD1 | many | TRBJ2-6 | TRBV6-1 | ASKSTGGVSGANVLT
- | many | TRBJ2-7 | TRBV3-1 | ASSQLGADEQY
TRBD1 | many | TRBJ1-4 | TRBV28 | ASRVDRDQKKLF
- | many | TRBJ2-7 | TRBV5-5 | ASSLAVRDYEQY
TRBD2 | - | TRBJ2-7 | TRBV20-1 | SAPTWGGREQY
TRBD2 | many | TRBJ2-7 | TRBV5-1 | ASTVSPGLAGEKQY
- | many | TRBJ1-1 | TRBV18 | ASSPRSGTEAF
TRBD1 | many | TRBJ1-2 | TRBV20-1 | SAEDRDDYGYT
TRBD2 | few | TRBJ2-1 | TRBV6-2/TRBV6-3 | ASSYRLAETYNEQF
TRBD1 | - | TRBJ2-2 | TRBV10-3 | AVTATGVGNTGELF
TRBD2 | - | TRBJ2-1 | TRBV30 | AWSGSEMVAGYNEQF
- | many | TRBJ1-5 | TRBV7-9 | ASSLRGDQPQH
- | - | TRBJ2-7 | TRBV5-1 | ASSRSPGTQPPYEQY
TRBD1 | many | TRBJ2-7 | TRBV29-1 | SVGDRGPYEQY
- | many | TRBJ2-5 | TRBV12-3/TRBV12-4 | ASSLAGGESQY
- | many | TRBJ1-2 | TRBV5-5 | ASSLDTNAFYGYT
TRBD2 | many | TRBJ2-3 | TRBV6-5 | ASRPGYTSGNTDTQY
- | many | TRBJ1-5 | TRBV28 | ASSEEGARVNQPQH
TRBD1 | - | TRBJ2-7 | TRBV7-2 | ASSPQFQGAVYEQY
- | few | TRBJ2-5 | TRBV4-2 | ASSQVEPGETQY
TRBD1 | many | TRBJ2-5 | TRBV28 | ASSSTGTAFWETQY
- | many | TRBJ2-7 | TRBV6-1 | ASSPRGLGSYEQY
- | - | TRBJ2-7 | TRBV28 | ASSTISKSSYEQY
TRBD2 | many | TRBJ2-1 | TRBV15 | ATSTLRLAASSYNEQF
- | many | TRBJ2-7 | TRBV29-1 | SALNGTFYEQY
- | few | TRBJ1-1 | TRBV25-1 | ASSESGGGTEAF
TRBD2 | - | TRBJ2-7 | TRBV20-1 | SARHSGQSYEQY
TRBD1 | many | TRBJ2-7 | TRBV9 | ASSATDRAVYEQY